The 24 T cell receptor beta chains given below trace back to one sample, sequenced in a study of T cells expressing NK-cell markers. TCRdb re-called the 5' RACE reads, yielding one record per CDR3 amino acid sequence without DNA. Recorded here are over 250,000 distinct CDR3 sequences; the top ten clones represent about 4%. Sequenced sample: blood T cells: a sorted CD56 or NKG2C T cell subset, CD4+ or CD8+ T cells, or bulk PBMC T cells (not recorded which). All receptors come from a woman between 18 and 69 years old in good health.

This rearrangement joins TRBV20-1 to TRBJ2-5; TCRdb's D call of TRBD2 is untestable without DNA. Germline V CDR1 and CDR2: DFQATT, SNEGSKA (reference sequence). This CDR3 spans 16 amino acids. The CDR3 is CSAVTSGGRFRETQYF.

V gene TRBV27 combines with J gene TRBJ1-5. Germline lookup yields CDR1 MNHEY and CDR2 SMNVEV (reference sequence). The CDR3 is 15 amino acids. The CDR3 is CASSLLGDRNQPQHF.

V and J are TRBV20-1 and TRBJ2-3; the TCRdb call, TRBD2, lacks DNA for checking. The CDR3 runs to 14 residues. Germline lookup yields CDR1 DFQATT and CDR2 SNEGSKA (reference sequence). CDR3 in amino acids: CSARVAGGFDTQYF.

The chain uses TRBV12-3 or TRBV12-4 and TRBJ2-3; TCRdb's D call of TRBD2 is untestable without DNA. This CDR3 is 17 amino acids long. This chain's CDR3 is CASSLWRVLLSTDTQYF.

The chain couples TRBV29-1 to TRBJ1-1; TCRdb's assignment of TRBD1 cannot be checked, as there is no DNA. Germline V gene lookup returns CDR1 SQVTM and CDR2 ANQGSEA. This CDR3 has 14 amino acids. The CDR3 spells CSVVRDRGLTEAFF.

The J gene is TRBJ2-2, the V gene TRBV29-1; no DNA is available, so the TRBD2 call from TCRdb remains unchecked. Germline V gene lookup returns CDR1 SQVTM and CDR2 ANQGSEA. The CDR3 contains 15 residues. Here the CDR3 reads CSVEGGTSGSGELFF.

This chain joins TRBV9 and TRBJ2-1; TCRdb's assignment of TRBD1 cannot be checked, as there is no DNA. The CDR3 is 14 residues long. The germline gives CDR1 SGDLS, CDR2 YYNGEE. CDR3 in amino acids: CASSVEGGVSEQFF.

The chain employs TRBV18 and TRBJ2-4; TCRdb selects TRBD1, and the lack of DNA leaves this call unchecked. The CDR3 runs 16 residues. Germline lookup yields CDR1 KGHSH and CDR2 LQKENI. The CDR3 is CASSPSSGGAKNIQYF.

The genes are TRBV30 and TRBJ2-2; TCRdb reports TRBD1, a call that lacks DNA to check it against. CDR1 GTSNPN and CDR2 SVGIG come from the germline V gene (reference sequence). This CDR3 has 11 amino acids. The chain's CDR3 is CAWTGTGELFF.

CDR3 sequence reads: CSAPLTGINYGYTF. The chain recombines TRBV20-1 with TRBJ1-2; the D call from TCRdb, TRBD1, cannot be confirmed without DNA. The germline V gene encodes CDR1 DFQATT and CDR2 SNEGSKA (reference sequence). The CDR3 covers 14 residues.

The chain has TRBV7-2 and TRBJ2-3; the D gene TCRdb calls, TRBD1, cannot be checked with no DNA. This CDR3 is 16 amino acids long. Germline-derived CDR1 and CDR2 are SGHTA and FQGNSA. The CDR3 spells CASSLNGPGTGDTQYF.

V usage is TRBV6-2 or TRBV6-3 and J usage is TRBJ2-1; absent DNA, TCRdb's TRBD2 call cannot be checked. In germline, CDR1 is MNHEY, CDR2 SVGEGT. The CDR3 totals 11 residues. CDR3 region: CASSGWDEQFF.

The V call is TRBV3-1, the J call TRBJ2-6; the D call from TCRdb, TRBD1, cannot be confirmed without DNA. Germline V lookup: CDR1 LGHDT, CDR2 YNNKEL (reference sequence). The CDR3 loop spans 16 amino acids. CDR3 protein: CASSLDRGSGANVLTF.

The rearrangement links TRBV20-1 to TRBJ1-1; TCRdb names TRBD1, which stays unverified in the absence of DNA. In germline, CDR1 is DFQATT, CDR2 SNEGSKA (reference sequence). The CDR3 is 16 residues long. This CDR3 reads CSATPGQDLGGTEAFF.

The chain combines TRBV15 with TRBJ2-3; TCRdb picks TRBD1, but there is no DNA to check that call. There are 14 residues in the CDR3. Germline CDR1 is LNHNV and CDR2 is YYDKDF (reference sequence). CDR3 region: CAAWEGGSTDTQYF.

This sequence joins TRBV7-8 and TRBJ1-1. The CDR3 consists of 15 residues. Germline loops: CDR1 SGHVS, CDR2 FQNEAQ. The CDR3 is CASSLNENMNTEAFF.

This chain joins TRBV27 and TRBJ2-7; TCRdb indicates TRBD1, and absent DNA this call remains unverified. The CDR3 totals 14 residues. Germline CDR1 MNHEY, CDR2 SMNVEV (reference sequence). The CDR3 spells CASKAGQGGYEQYF.

The chain couples TRBV20-1 to TRBJ1-5. The CDR3 loop spans 13 amino acids. CDR1 and CDR2 (germline): DFQATT, SNEGSKA (reference sequence). CDR3 residues: CSAWGGGNQPQHF.

V is TRBV10-3 and J is TRBJ2-5; TCRdb names TRBD1, which stays unverified in the absence of DNA. CDR3 size: 18 residues. Germline values: CDR1 ENHRY, CDR2 SYGVKD. CDR3 sequence: CAISEGGGGTRLWETQYF.

The rearrangement joins TRBV7-8 to TRBJ2-5; there is no DNA to check the TCRdb D call of TRBD2. The CDR3 contains 18 residues. Germline V lookup: CDR1 SGHVS, CDR2 FQNEAQ. The CDR3 reads CASSLAFGGKGEGETQYF.

CDR3 amino acids: CSVARAGEQYF. The V call is TRBV29-1, the J call TRBJ2-7; TCRdb's D call of TRBD1 is untestable without DNA. CDR1 and CDR2 (germline): SQVTM, ANQGSEA. The CDR3 has 11 amino acids.

The J gene is TRBJ1-1, the V gene TRBV6-1. This CDR3 is built from 13 residues. The V gene's germline CDR1 is MNHNS and CDR2 SASEGT. The CDR3 here is CASSEWGNTEAFF.

The V and J genes are TRBV20-1 and TRBJ2-5; absent DNA, TCRdb's TRBD2 call cannot be checked. This CDR3 has 12 residues. Germline loops: CDR1 DFQATT, CDR2 SNEGSKA (reference sequence). This CDR3 reads CSGLAGGETQYF.

This chain connects TRBV20-1 to TRBJ2-1; lacking DNA, the TRBD2 call made by TCRdb goes unchecked. Germline lookup yields CDR1 DFQATT and CDR2 SNEGSKA (reference sequence). This CDR3 has 18 residues. The CDR3 sequence: CSARDRTSGTSSYNEQFF.